Listed below are T cell receptor beta chains from one sample, sequenced in a study of memory CD4+ T cells and cytomegalovirus serostatus. Profiled with immunoSEQ multiplex PCR; TCRdb holds only in-frame clones, not every one. The sample includes about 57,000 clones, 65% to 80% of them seen just once. Material for sequencing was memory CD4+ T cells from blood. These TCRs come from an adult in good health and CMV-seronegative. Both conserved end residues are part of each CDR3. The D gene is left open where the match is weak. For some rows the clone size is stated as once, few or many, or as a class when expanded; others skip it.

J	V	size	D	DNA	CDR3
TRBJ2-5	TRBV7-8	few	TRBD2	TGTGCCAGCAGCTTGAGGCGGGGGGCGGCAGAGACCCAGTACTTC	CASSLRRGAAETQYF
TRBJ2-7	TRBV5-8	-	TRBD1	TGTGCCAGCAGCTGGGACAGAAAAGACGAGCAGTACTTC	CASSWDRKDEQYF
TRBJ1-6	TRBV10-3	-	TRBD1	TGTGCCATCACCGAAACAGGGGGCAAGTCACCCCTCCACTTT	CAITETGGKSPLHF
TRBJ2-2	TRBV7-3	-	-	TGTGCCAGCAGCCTAAATAGTGAGACCGGGGAGCTGTTTTTT	CASSLNSETGELFF
TRBJ1-2	TRBV6-5	-	-	TGTGCCAGCAACTCGGGGGGCGTAGGCTACACCTTC	CASNSGGVGYTF
TRBJ2-3	TRBV5-1	once	-	TGCGCCAGCAGCTTGGACAGACCAGATACGCAGTATTTT	CASSLDRPDTQYF
TRBJ1-6	TRBV30	-	-	TGTGCCTGGAGTGAGGAGGAGGGCTCACCCCTCCACTTT	CAWSEEEGSPLHF
TRBJ1-5	TRBV25-1	-	TRBD1	TGTGCCAGCTCCACGACAGGGTCTAATCAGCCCCAGCATTTT	CASSTTGSNQPQHF
TRBJ1-4	TRBV15	-	-	TGTGCCACCAGCGGGGGGATTCGGGAAAAACTGTTTTTT	CATSGGIREKLFF
TRBJ1-2	TRBV11-2	-	TRBD1	TGTGCCAGCAGCCGAGGACAGGGAGGAGGCTATGGCTACACCTTC	CASSRGQGGGYGYTF
TRBJ2-5	TRBV9	-	TRBD2	TGTGCCAGCAGCGCCCCGGGACTAGCGACCGTGACCCAGTACTTC	CASSAPGLATVTQYF
TRBJ2-3	TRBV29-1	-	TRBD2	TGCAGCGTTGCGATCCGGCGAGCGGGAGGGTCCGCTAGCACAGATACGCAGTATTTT	CSVAIRRAGGSASTDTQYF
TRBJ1-6	TRBV2	-	-	TGTGCCAGCAGCGAACAGGGTAGTAATTCACCCCTCCACTTT	CASSEQGSNSPLHF
TRBJ2-6	TRBV7-3	-	TRBD1	TGTGCCAGCAGCTTTAAAGGGACAGGGCCCTCTGGGGCCAACGTCCTGACTTTC	CASSFKGTGPSGANVLTF
TRBJ2-7	TRBV6-6	-	TRBD2	TGTGCCAGCAGTCCTCCTGACGGGGGGGCCTACGAGCAGTACTTC	CASSPPDGGAYEQYF
TRBJ2-7	TRBV5-1	-	TRBD2	TGCGCCAGCCGAGTAGGCGGGGGGACGTACGAGCAGTACTTC	CASRVGGGTYEQYF
TRBJ2-2	TRBV14	-	-	TGTGCCAGCAGCCAAGAGGTGTACGGCGGGGAGCTGTTTTTT	CASSQEVYGGELFF
TRBJ1-3	TRBV19	-	-	TGTGCCAGTACCGCGGACGGAGGAAACACCATATATTTT	CASTADGGNTIYF
TRBJ2-1	TRBV6-5	-	-	TGTGCCAGCAGTTTTGCCGGGACTCGTTATGATGAGCAGTTCTTC	CASSFAGTRYDEQFF
TRBJ2-1	TRBV5-1	-	-	TGCGCCAGCACGCCCCGGCAGGCCGGAGGAGCCTACAATGAGCAGTTCTTC	CASTPRQAGGAYNEQFF
TRBJ2-1	TRBV7-2	once	-	TGTGCCAGCAGCTCGCCGGGCCTCAATGAGCAGTTCTTC	CASSSPGLNEQFF
TRBJ1-2	TRBV7-3	-	-	TGTGCCAGCAGCCCTTATACTGGGCGAGGCTACACCTTC	CASSPYTGRGYTF
TRBJ1-1	TRBV9	-	-	TGTGCCAGCAGCGTGGCCCCGAACACTGAAGCTTTCTTT	CASSVAPNTEAFF
TRBJ2-6	TRBV19	-	-	TGTGCCAGTAGCAGATTCTCTGGGGCCAACGTCCTGACTTTC	CASSRFSGANVLTF
TRBJ2-7	TRBV18	-	TRBD2	TGTGCCAGCTCGGGGACTAGCATGTCCTACGAGCAGTACTTC	CASSGTSMSYEQYF
TRBJ2-5	TRBV30	-	-	TGTGCCTGGAGGGGTCCATACTATTCGGAGACCCAGTACTTC	CAWRGPYYSETQYF
TRBJ1-2	TRBV7-2	-	TRBD1	TGTGCCAGCAGCCCGCGGACAGGGGCCCACTATGGCTACACCTTC	CASSPRTGAHYGYTF
TRBJ1-5	TRBV2	-	-	TGTGCCAGCAGTGCCGAGGGGGGAGGATTTCAGCCCCAGCATTTT	CASSAEGGGFQPQHF
TRBJ2-3	TRBV15	-	-	TGTGCCACCAGCAGAGATCCCACAGGGGGGGGTGATACGCAGTATTTT	CATSRDPTGGGDTQYF
TRBJ2-7	TRBV19	-	TRBD2	TGTGCCAGTAGTATTCCACTAGCGGGAGGTAAAGAGCAGTACTTC	CASSIPLAGGKEQYF